A selection of T cell receptor beta chains follows, all from one sample in a study of T cell changes during pregnancy in multiple sclerosis. The protocol was immunoSEQ multiplex PCR, while the TCRdb copy is restricted to in-frame clones and leaves out a portion. Among roughly 76,000 clones listed, approximately 90% were seen once. The source was CD4+ T cells from peripheral blood mononuclear cells, collected in the second trimester of pregnancy. All receptors come from a female donor with multiple sclerosis, enrolled in a pregnancy study. Each CDR3 is given with its conserved first and last residue. Each record gives: D gene, J gene, V gene, CDR3 protein, CDR3 DNA. D genes are given only for firm matches.

>TRBD2|TRBJ2-1|TRBV14
CASSQMTSGPARGQFF
TGTGCCAGCAGCCAGATGACTAGCGGGCCGGCTCGGGGGCAGTTCTTC
>TRBD1|TRBJ2-5|TRBV5-1
CASRYQTGRRDETQYF
TGCGCCAGCAGGTACCAGACAGGGCGGAGAGACGAGACCCAGTACTTC
>.|TRBJ2-1|TRBV2
CADRGGGSYNEQFF
TGTGCGGACCGAGGGGGGGGCTCCTACAATGAGCAGTTCTTC
>TRBD1|TRBJ2-7|TRBV30
CAWSPLDRGKDEQYF
TGTGCCTGGAGTCCGTTGGACAGGGGTAAGGACGAGCAGTACTTC
>TRBD1|TRBJ1-2|TRBV25-1
CASSTGQGYGYTF
TGTGCCAGCAGTACGGGACAGGGTTATGGCTACACCTTC
>.|TRBJ1-2|TRBV28
CASRRADRNYGYTF
TGTGCCAGCAGGCGAGCGGACAGAAACTATGGCTACACCTTC
>.|TRBJ2-1|TRBV9
CASSVVSAGNNEQFF
TGTGCCAGCAGCGTAGTTAGCGCTGGCAACAATGAGCAGTTCTTC
>TRBD1|TRBJ2-5|TRBV29-1
CSERDRVGETQYF
TGCAGCGAAAGAGACAGGGTGGGGGAGACCCAGTACTTC
>.|TRBJ1-4|TRBV6-5
CASSYSGGFNEKLFF
TGTGCCAGCAGTTACTCTGGAGGTTTTAATGAAAAACTGTTTTTT
>TRBD1|TRBJ1-6|TRBV2
CASSEGQGLGPLHF
TGTGCCAGCAGTGAGGGACAGGGCCTGGGGCCCCTCCACTTT
>.|TRBJ1-6|TRBV28
CASSFLDRDNSPLHF
TGTGCCAGCAGTTTTTTAGACAGAGATAATTCACCCCTCCACTTT
>TRBD2|TRBJ2-1|TRBV9
CASSVIAGDNEQFF
TGTGCCAGCAGCGTAATAGCGGGGGACAATGAGCAGTTCTTC
>.|TRBJ1-6|TRBV5-1
CASSRGGEESPLHF
TGCGCCAGCAGCCGGGGGGGGGAAGAATCACCCCTCCACTTT
>.|TRBJ1-1|TRBV7-6
CASSRTENTEAFF
TGTGCCAGCAGCCGGACAGAGAACACTGAAGCTTTCTTT
>.|TRBJ2-1|TRBV9
CASSRALSSYNEQFF
TGTGCCAGCAGCAGAGCGCTGAGCTCCTACAATGAGCAGTTCTTC
>.|TRBJ1-6|TRBV5-4
CASSLVAGAGNSPLHF
TGTGCCAGCAGCTTGGTAGCCGGGGCGGGAAATTCACCCCTCCACTTT
>.|TRBJ2-5|TRBV30
CAWSNGPQETQYF
TGTGCCTGGAGTAATGGGCCTCAGGAGACCCAGTACTTC
>.|TRBJ1-5|TRBV6-1
CASSEWRGWGEYSNQPQHF
TGTGCCAGCAGTGAATGGAGGGGTTGGGGAGAGTATAGCAATCAGCCCCAGCATTTT
>.|TRBJ1-1|TRBV5-8
CASADPGFLDTEAFF
TGTGCCAGCGCGGATCCAGGGTTTTTGGACACTGAAGCTTTCTTT
>.|TRBJ1-1|TRBV5-1
CASSLGGPRGRQNTEAFF
TGCGCCAGCAGCTTGGGGGGGCCCCGGGGCAGGCAGAACACTGAAGCTTTCTTT
>TRBD1|TRBJ2-1|TRBV5-1
CASSLSDRGSYNEQFF
TGCGCCAGCAGCTTATCGGACAGGGGCTCCTACAATGAGCAGTTCTTC
>.|TRBJ1-1|TRBV19
CASSMGFGRGNTEAFF
TGTGCCAGTAGTATGGGCTTTGGGAGGGGGAACACTGAAGCTTTCTTT